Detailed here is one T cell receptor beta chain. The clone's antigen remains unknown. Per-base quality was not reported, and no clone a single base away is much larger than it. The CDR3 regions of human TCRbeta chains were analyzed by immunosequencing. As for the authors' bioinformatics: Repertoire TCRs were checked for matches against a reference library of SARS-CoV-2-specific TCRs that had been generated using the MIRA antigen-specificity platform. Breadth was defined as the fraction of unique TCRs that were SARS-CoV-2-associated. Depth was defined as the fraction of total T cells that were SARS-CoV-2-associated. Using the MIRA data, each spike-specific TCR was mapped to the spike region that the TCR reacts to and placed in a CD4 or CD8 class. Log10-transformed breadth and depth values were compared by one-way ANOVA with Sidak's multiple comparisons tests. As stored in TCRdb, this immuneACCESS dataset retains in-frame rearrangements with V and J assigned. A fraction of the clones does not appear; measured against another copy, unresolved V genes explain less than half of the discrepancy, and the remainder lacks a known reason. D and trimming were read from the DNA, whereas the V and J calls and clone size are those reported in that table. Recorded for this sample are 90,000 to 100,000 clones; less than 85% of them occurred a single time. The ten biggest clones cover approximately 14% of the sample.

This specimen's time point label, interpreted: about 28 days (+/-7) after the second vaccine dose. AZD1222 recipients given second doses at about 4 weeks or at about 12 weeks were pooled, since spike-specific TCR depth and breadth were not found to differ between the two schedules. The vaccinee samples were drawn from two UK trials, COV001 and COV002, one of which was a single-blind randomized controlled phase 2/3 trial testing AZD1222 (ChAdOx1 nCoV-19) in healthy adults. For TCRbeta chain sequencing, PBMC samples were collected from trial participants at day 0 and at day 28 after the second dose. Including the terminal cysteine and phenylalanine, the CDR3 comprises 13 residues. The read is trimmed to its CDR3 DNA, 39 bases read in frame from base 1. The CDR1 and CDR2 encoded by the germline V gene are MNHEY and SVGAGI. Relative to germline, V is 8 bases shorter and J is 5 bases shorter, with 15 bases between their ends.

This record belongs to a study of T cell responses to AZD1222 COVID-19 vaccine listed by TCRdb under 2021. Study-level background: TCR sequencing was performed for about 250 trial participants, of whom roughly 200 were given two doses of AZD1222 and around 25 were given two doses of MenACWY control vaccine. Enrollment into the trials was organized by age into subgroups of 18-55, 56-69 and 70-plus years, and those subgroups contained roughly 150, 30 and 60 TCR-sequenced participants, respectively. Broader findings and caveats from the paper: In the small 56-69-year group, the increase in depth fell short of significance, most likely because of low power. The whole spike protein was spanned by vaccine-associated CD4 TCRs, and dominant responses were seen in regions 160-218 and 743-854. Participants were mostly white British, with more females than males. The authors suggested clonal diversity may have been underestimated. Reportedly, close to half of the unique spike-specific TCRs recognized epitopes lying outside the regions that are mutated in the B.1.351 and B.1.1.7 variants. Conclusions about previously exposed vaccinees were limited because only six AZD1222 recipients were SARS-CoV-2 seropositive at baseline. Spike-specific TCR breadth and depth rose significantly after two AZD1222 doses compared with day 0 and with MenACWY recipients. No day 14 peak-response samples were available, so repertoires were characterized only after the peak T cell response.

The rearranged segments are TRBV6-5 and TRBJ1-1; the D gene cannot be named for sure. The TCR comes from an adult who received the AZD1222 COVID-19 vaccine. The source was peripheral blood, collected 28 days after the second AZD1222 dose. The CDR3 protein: CASRGNRGTEAFF. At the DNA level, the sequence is TGTGCCAGCCGAGGTAACCGGGGAACTGAAGCTTTCTTT.